One TCR beta chain is described in this entry. Its matching antigen is unknown. Germline V gene data show CDR1 as MNHEY and CDR2 as SMNVEV (reference sequence). V lost 7 bases to trimming and J lost 0 bases, with 9 bases between them. The CDR3 is 14 amino acids. The record originates from a study of T cell responses to AZD1222 COVID-19 vaccine. TCRdb's copy holds only in-frame clones and misses some; the assay was immunoSEQ multiplex PCR. The data hold 80,000 or so clones, with 70% to 90% observed a single time. Study-wide findings and caveats: Among vaccine-associated CD4 TCRs, coverage spanned spike, with dominance at 160-218 and 743-854. The breadth and depth of Spike-specific TCRs increased once two AZD1222 doses had been given. It should be noted that donors were predominantly white British and more often female, and clonal diversity was possibly underestimated.

The sequence derives from an adult in good health. The material sequenced was peripheral blood, taken on day 0 of AZD1222 vaccination. The V gene is TRBV27, the J gene TRBJ2-2; either TRBD1 or TRBD2 may fit D (5 bases each). CDR3 sequence reads: CASNLGANTGELFF. In nucleotides, the CDR3 is TGTGCCAGCAACTTGGGGGCGAACACCGGGGAGCTGTTTTTT.